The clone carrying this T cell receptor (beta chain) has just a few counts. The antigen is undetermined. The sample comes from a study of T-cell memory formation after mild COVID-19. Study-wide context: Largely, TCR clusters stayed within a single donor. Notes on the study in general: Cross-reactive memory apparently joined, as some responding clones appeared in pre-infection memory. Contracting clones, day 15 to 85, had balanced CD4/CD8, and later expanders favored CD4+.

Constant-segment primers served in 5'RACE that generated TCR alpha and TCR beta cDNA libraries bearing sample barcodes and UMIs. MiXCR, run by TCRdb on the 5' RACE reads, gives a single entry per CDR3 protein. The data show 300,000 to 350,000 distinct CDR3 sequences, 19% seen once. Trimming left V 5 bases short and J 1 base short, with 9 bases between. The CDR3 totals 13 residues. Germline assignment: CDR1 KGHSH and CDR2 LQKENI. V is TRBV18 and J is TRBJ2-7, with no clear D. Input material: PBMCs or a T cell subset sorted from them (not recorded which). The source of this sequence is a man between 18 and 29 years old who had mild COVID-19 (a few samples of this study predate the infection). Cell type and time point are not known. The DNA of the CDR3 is TGTGCCAGCTCAGTTCTGACTTCCTACGAGCAGTACTTC. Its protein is CASSVLTSYEQYF. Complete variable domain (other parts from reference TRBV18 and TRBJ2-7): NAGVMQNPRHLVRRRGQEARLRCSPMKGHSHVYWYRQLPEEGLKFMVYLQKENIIDESGMPKERFSAEFPKEGPSILRIQQVVRGDSAAYFCASSVLTSYEQYFGPGTRLTVT.